The 20 T cell receptor beta chains in this list originate from one sample, sequenced in a study of technical replicates of blood from several donors (dated by TCRdb to about 2017). Libraries were prepared through the immunoSEQ multiplex PCR assay. Imported from immuneACCESS, the table was reduced by TCRdb to in-frame sequences with V and J called. These copies leave out some clones; in studies compared against another copy, an unresolved V gene accounts for under half, and the cause of the remainder is not known. The sample has about 75,000 clones on record, about 92% of them singletons. The ten largest clones represent 0.42% of the sample. The specimen was T cells isolated from PBMCs. The receptors were sampled from a human donor in good health.

V is TRBV27 and J is TRBJ1-1; D might be TRBD1 (5 bases). The CDR3 contains 13 residues. The germline gives CDR1 MNHEY, CDR2 SMNVEV (reference sequence). V was clipped by 2 bases and J by 3 bases, with 7 bases between them. The CDR3 DNA sequence: TGTGCCAGCAGTTTAAAGGGGCACACTGAAGCTTTCTTT. Translated: CASSLKGHTEAFF.

About this clone itself: The limits of the CDR3 on the DNA are not certain, so only TCRdb's listed CDR3 is given. This chain connects TRBV6-5 to TRBJ1-3; the listed D gene, TRBD1, was not tested against the DNA. Germline V CDR1 and CDR2: MNHEY, SVGAGI. The CDR3 region is 15 residues in length, termini included. The CDR3 spells CASSSSTGTGNTIYF.

The chain couples TRBV5-3 to TRBJ1-1; D perhaps matches TRBD1 (6 bases). TRBV5-3 is designated an ORF whose function remains uncertain. The CDR3 is made up of 12 amino acids. Trimming stripped 2 bases from V and 5 bases from J, with 7 bases between. The CDR3, as DNA: TGTGCCAGAAGCTTAAGGGGGACTGAAGCTTTCTTT. Its translation is CARSLRGTEAFF.

The V call is TRBV11-3, the J call TRBJ2-5; no reliable D call. Trimming stripped 0 bases from V and 5 bases from J, with 10 bases between. The germline CDR1 and CDR2 sequences are SGHNT and YENEEA. The CDR3 spans 14 residues. DNA of the CDR3: TGTGCCAGCAGCTTAGATGCCGGGTCTGAGACCCAGTACTTC. This codes for CASSLDAGSETQYF.

The V and J genes are TRBV10-3 and TRBJ2-4; 7 positions match TRBD2. The CDR3 extends over 14 amino acids. Germline V gives CDR1 ENHRY, CDR2 SYGVKD. V was clipped by 2 bases and J by 8 bases; unmatched bases: 6. The CDR3 region is CAISEKWEGHIQYF. The CDR3 DNA sequence: TGTGCCATCAGTGAGAAGTGGGAGGGCCACATTCAGTACTTC.

The chain is built from TRBV10-3 and TRBJ1-5; 7 bases map to TRBD1. After removal of 1 base from V and 2 bases from J, the junction contained 2 bases not matched to a gene. Germline lookup yields CDR1 ENHRY and CDR2 SYGVKD. This CDR3 has 15 residues. The CDR3 is CAISEFGQGNQPQHF. The CDR3 nucleotides are TGTGCCATCAGTGAGTTCGGACAGGGCAATCAGCCCCAGCATTTT.

The genes are TRBV6-5 and TRBJ1-1, with D unclear. Trimming removed 6 bases at V and 1 base at J, with 15 bases between. Per germline, CDR1 MNHEY and CDR2 SVGAGI. This CDR3 has 15 amino acids. As DNA, the CDR3 is TGTGCCAGCAGCCCATTTCAGGTTAAGAACACTGAAGCTTTCTTT. It encodes CASSPFQVKNTEAFF.

This clone appeared a single time. The chain is built from TRBV5-1 and TRBJ2-5, with TRBD2 identical over 8 bases. The germline gives CDR1 SGHRS, CDR2 YFSETQ. The CDR3 contains 14 residues. The V and J ends lost 3 bases and 3 bases, in that order; junction bases with no gene match: 4. The CDR3 region is CASSSGTREETQYF. CDR3 nucleotides: TGCGCCAGCAGCTCCGGGACTAGGGAAGAGACCCAGTACTTC.

The chain couples TRBV7-9 to TRBJ1-2; no clear D gene. CDR3 length: 13 amino acids. Germline V gene sequence: CDR1 SEHNR, CDR2 FQNEAQ (reference sequence). Trimming stripped 4 bases from V and 2 bases from J, with 8 bases between. The CDR3, as DNA: TGTGCCAGCAGCTATGGGAGAAACTATGGCTACACCTTC. Translation gives CASSYGRNYGYTF.

This chain connects TRBV10-1 to TRBJ1-1; no clear D. The CDR3 is 15 residues long. Germline V CDR1 and CDR2: WNHNN, SYGVQD (reference sequence). V was cut by 3 bases and J by 5 bases, with 16 bases left in between. CDR3 sequence reads: CASSDQLYEGTEAFF. CDR3 coding DNA: TGCGCCAGCAGTGATCAACTCTATGAGGGAACTGAAGCTTTCTTT.

The chain carries TRBV25-1 and TRBJ2-1; D uncertain. Germline-derived CDR1 and CDR2 are MGHDK and SYGVNS. V lost 5 bases, J lost 7 bases, and 3 bases lay in between. The CDR3 is 10 amino acids. The CDR3 DNA reads TGTGCCAGCAGTCGGAATGAGCAGTTCTTC. This gives the protein CASSRNEQFF.

The chain combines TRBV28 with TRBJ1-5, with a weak D call TRBD1 (6 bases). This CDR3 has 15 residues. Trimming removed 6 bases from V and 6 bases from J, with 18 bases in between. Germline V gene lookup returns CDR1 MDHEN and CDR2 SYDVKM. The CDR3 reads CASSYLTGKSQPQHF. CDR3 in DNA: TGTGCCAGCAGCTACCTAACAGGGAAGAGTCAGCCCCAGCATTTT.

The rearrangement links TRBV6-5 to TRBJ1-1, with D unclear. Germline CDR1 and CDR2: MNHEY and SVGAGI. The CDR3 has 13 residues. Trimming left V 8 bases short and J 1 base short, with 11 bases between. This chain's CDR3 is CASGLDWNTEAFF. The DNA for the CDR3 is TGTGCCAGCGGACTGGACTGGAACACTGAAGCTTTCTTT.

The chain recombines TRBV10-3 with TRBJ2-2; possible D gene TRBD2, 5 bases. This CDR3 region has 15 residues. From germline, CDR1 is ENHRY and CDR2 SYGVKD. Trimming took off 10 bases at V and 0 bases at J, with 15 bases between the two ends. CDR3 sequence reads: CATYRGATNTGELFF. As DNA, the CDR3 is TGTGCCACCTACCGGGGAGCTACGAACACCGGGGAGCTGTTTTTT.

The genes are TRBV25-1 and TRBJ2-2; 8 nucleotides agree with TRBD2. Germline V gene sequence: CDR1 MGHDK, CDR2 SYGVNS. The trim removed 5 bases at V and 4 bases at J, leaving 12 bases unmatched. This CDR3 is built from 17 residues. CDR3 in DNA: TGTGCCAGCAGTCACTCCCGGGGGGGAGGGAGCACCGGGGAGCTGTTTTTT. It codes for CASSHSRGGGSTGELFF.

The J gene is TRBJ2-5, the V gene TRBV7-2, with 10 positions matching TRBD2. With V trimmed by 7 bases and J by 7 bases, 12 bases remained unmatched. This CDR3 is built from 15 residues. The germline gives CDR1 SGHTA, CDR2 FQGNSA. CDR3 amino acids: CASNLASGSVGTQYF. CDR3 nucleotide sequence: TGTGCCAGCAACCTAGCTAGCGGGAGTGTGGGGACCCAGTACTTC.

J is TRBJ2-6 and V is TRBV11-2, with TRBD1 matching 7 bases. The germline gives CDR1 SGHAT, CDR2 FQNNGV. Trimming cost V 2 bases and J 2 bases; bases outside gene matches: 6. CDR3 length equals 17 residues. In nucleotides, the CDR3 is TGTGCCAGCAGCTTACAGGGACAGCGAACTGGGGCCAACGTCCTGACTTTC. Its translation: CASSLQGQRTGANVLTF.

The gene calls are TRBV19 and TRBJ1-5; perhaps TRBD1 as D (6 bases). The germline V gene has CDR1 LNHDA and CDR2 SQIVND (reference sequence). With 3 bases removed from V and 5 bases from J, the gap between germline ends came to 20 bases. The CDR3 length is 17 residues. CDR3 sequence: CASSIVYRVVLDQPQHF. CDR3 sequence (DNA): TGTGCCAGTAGTATCGTCTACAGGGTCGTTCTTGATCAGCCCCAGCATTTT. The variable domain in full, completed from reference TRBV19 and TRBJ1-5, reads DGGITQSPKYLFRKEGQNVTLSCEQNLNHDAMYWYRQDPGQGLRLIYYSQIVNDFQKGDIAEGYSVSREKKESFPLTVTSAQKNPTAFYLCASSIVYRVVLDQPQHFGDGTRLSIL.

This chain links TRBV6-5 with TRBJ2-7; D is undetermined. Per germline, CDR1 MNHEY and CDR2 SVGAGI. This CDR3 region has 15 residues. V dropped 0 bases and J dropped 4 bases, with 13 bases sitting between them. Written as DNA, the CDR3 is TGTGCCAGCAGTTACTCGTGGGCCTCTCATTACGAGCAGTACTTC. It codes for CASSYSWASHYEQYF.

The chain links TRBV28 to TRBJ1-2, with D tentatively TRBD1 (5 bases). The CDR3 runs 15 residues. Trimming pared 5 bases from V and 4 bases from J, leaving 17 bases between. CDR1 MDHEN and CDR2 SYDVKM come from the germline V gene. CDR3 in amino acids: CASSPPLGVGYGYTF. The CDR3 DNA follows: TGTGCCAGCAGTCCTCCTCTAGGGGTGGGCTATGGCTACACCTTC.